These T cell receptor beta chains were read from a single sample in a study of T cells in Graves' hyperthyroidism and ophthalmopathy. Each CDR3 protein gets one entry after TCRdb re-called the multiplex PCR reads with MiXCR. The sample lists some 510,000 distinct CDR3 sequences, just over 45% occurring once. Sequencing input: peripheral blood or thyroid tissue (not recorded which). These receptors were collected from a woman aged 18-29 years with Graves' hyperthyroidism. CDR3s include the opening cysteine and the closing phenylalanine or tryptophan. D genes are given only for firm matches. Not all rows give a size; the values are once, few, many and, for expanded clones, a class.

>NA|TRBV15|NA|TRBJ2-6
CATSRDNVF
TGTGCCACCAGCAGAGATAACGTTTTC
>NA|TRBV29-1|NA|TRBJ1-1
CSVLASAEAFF
TGCAGCGTCCTGGCTAGCGCTGAAGCTTTCTTT
>NA|TRBV7-9|few|TRBJ2-6
CASSLGRGRGANVLTF
TGTGCCAGCAGTTTGGGCAGGGGGAGGGGGGCCAACGTCCTGACTTTC
>NA|TRBV12-3/TRBV12-4|few|TRBJ1-5
CASSSQVGYQPQHF
TGTGCCAGCAGTTCCCAAGTGGGGTACCAGCCCCAGCATTTT
>NA|TRBV29-1|NA|TRBJ2-5
CSVGVLGETQYF
TGCAGCGTTGGCGTACTGGGAGAGACCCAGTACTTC
>NA|TRBV24-1|NA|TRBJ2-2
CATSDWNAGELFF
TGTGCCACCAGTGACTGGAACGCAGGGGAGCTGTTTTTT
>NA|TRBV7-9|many|TRBJ2-7
CASSSDSSYEQYF
TGTGCCAGCAGTTCGGACAGCTCCTACGAGCAGTACTTC
>NA|TRBV12-3/TRBV12-4|once|TRBJ1-5
CASLGGYQPQHF
TGTGCCAGCCTCGGGGGGTACCAGCCCCAGCATTTT
>NA|TRBV6-5|many|TRBJ1-5
CASSWTVHRPQHF
TGTGCCAGCAGTTGGACGGTCCATCGGCCCCAGCATTTT
>NA|TRBV5-1|many|TRBJ1-1
CASSLGAAEAFF
TGCGCCAGCAGCTTGGGTGCCGCTGAAGCTTTCTTT
>TRBD1|TRBV5-1|NA|TRBJ1-1
CASSEDRIGAFF
TGCGCCAGCAGCGAGGACAGGATCGGGGCTTTCTTT
>NA|TRBV7-2|NA|TRBJ2-7
CASSKQGTYEQYF
TGTGCCAGCAGCAAACAGGGCACCTACGAGCAGTACTTC
>TRBD1|TRBV29-1|NA|TRBJ1-6
CSARTAGTAWWNSPLHF
TGCAGCGCCAGGACCGCCGGGACAGCGTGGTGGAATTCACCCCTCCACTTT
>TRBD2|TRBV15|NA|TRBJ2-1
CATSRDREGEQFF
TGTGCCACCAGCAGAGATCGGGAGGGTGAGCAGTTCTTC
>NA|TRBV20-1|NA|TRBJ1-6
CSASRGPYNSPLHF
TGCAGTGCTAGTCGGGGGCCCTATAATTCACCCCTCCACTTT